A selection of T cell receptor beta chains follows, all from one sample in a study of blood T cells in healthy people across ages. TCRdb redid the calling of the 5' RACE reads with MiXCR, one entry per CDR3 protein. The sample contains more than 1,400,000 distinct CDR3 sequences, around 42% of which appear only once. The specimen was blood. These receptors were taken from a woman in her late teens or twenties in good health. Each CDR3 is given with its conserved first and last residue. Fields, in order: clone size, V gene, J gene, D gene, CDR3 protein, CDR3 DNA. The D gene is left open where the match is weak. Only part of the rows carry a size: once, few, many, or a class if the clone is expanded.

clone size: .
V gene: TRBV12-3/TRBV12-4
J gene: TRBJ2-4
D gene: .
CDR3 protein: CASSPSRSQNIQYF
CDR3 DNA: TGTGCCAGCAGTCCTTCTAGGTCCCAAAACATTCAGTACTTC

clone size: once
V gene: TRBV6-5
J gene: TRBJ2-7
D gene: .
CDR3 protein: CASSLQTERGEQYF
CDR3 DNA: TGTGCCAGCAGTCTCCAGACAGAACGGGGGGAGCAGTACTTC

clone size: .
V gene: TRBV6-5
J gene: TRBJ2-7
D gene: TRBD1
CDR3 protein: CASRTGTGGEQYF
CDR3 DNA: TGTGCCAGCAGGACCGGGACAGGGGGCGAGCAGTACTTC

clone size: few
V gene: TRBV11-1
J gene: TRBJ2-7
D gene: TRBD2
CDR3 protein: CASSPSGTSLGYEQYF
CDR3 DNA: TGTGCCAGCAGCCCATCCGGGACTAGCCTCGGTTACGAGCAGTACTTC

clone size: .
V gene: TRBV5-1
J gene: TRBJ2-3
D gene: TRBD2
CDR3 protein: CASSSGGLADYTDTQYF
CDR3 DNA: TGCGCCAGCAGCTCGGGGGGACTAGCGGATTACACAGATACGCAGTATTTT

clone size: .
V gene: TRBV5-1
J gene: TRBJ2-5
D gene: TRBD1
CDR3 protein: CASSQTDRGRRETQYF
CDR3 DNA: TGCGCCAGCAGCCAAACGGACAGGGGGCGTCGAGAGACCCAGTACTTC

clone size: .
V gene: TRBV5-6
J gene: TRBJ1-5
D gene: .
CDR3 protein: CASSGGRNSNQPQHF
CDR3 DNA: TGTGCCAGCAGCGGCGGACGGAATAGCAATCAGCCCCAGCATTTT

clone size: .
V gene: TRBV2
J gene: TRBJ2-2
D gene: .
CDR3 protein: CASSEGRPDTGELFF
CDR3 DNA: TGTGCCAGCAGTGAAGGTCGGCCCGACACCGGGGAGCTGTTTTTT

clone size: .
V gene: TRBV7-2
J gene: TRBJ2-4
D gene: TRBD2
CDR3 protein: CASSPLSGAGGLRNIQYF
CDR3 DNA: TGTGCCAGCAGCCCCCTTTCGGGCGCGGGAGGGCTTCGGAACATTCAGTACTTC

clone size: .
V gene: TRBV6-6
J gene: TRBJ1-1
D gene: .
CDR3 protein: CASSSPGGITEAFF
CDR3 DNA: TGTGCCAGCAGTTCCCCGGGGGGGATAACTGAAGCTTTCTTT

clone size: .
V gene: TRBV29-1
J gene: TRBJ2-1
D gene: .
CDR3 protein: CSQEIRSSYNEQFF
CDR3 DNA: TGCAGCCAGGAGATTCGTTCGTCCTACAATGAGCAGTTCTTC

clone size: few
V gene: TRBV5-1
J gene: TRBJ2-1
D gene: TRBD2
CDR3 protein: CASSLWGTSGRGVYNEQFF
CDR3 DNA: TGCGCCAGCAGCTTGTGGGGGACTAGCGGGAGGGGAGTCTACAATGAGCAGTTCTTC

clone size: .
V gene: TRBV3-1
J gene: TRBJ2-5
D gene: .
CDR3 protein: CASSQDPWRGTQYF
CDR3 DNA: TGTGCCAGCAGCCAAGATCCGTGGCGGGGGACCCAGTACTTC